This record concerns one TCR beta chain sequence. Original handling: Reference gene primer amplification gave nucleated cell count estimates. Some clones are missing from TCRdb's copy, which holds only in-frame ones; the method was immunoSEQ multiplex PCR. V, J and clone size were drawn from that table, and D and trimming were deduced from the DNA. Of approximately 360,000 clones listed, 90% are singletons. The sample originates from a study of blood T cell repertoires in COVID-19. Study at large: The United States, Italy and Spain supplied acute and convalescent COVID-19 samples. Sources were T cells, B-cell-depleted T cells, or PBMCs; the material itself was cDNA or gDNA.

Germline V gene lookup returns CDR1 MDHEN and CDR2 SYDVKM. With V trimmed by 6 bases and J by 5 bases, 20 bases remained unmatched. The CDR3 runs to 20 residues. The specimen sequenced was peripheral blood. The chain joins TRBV28 to TRBJ1-5, with 12 bases fitting TRBD1. The source is a man younger than 30 with active or convalescent COVID-19. The CDR3 bases are TGTGCCAGCAGCGAAGGCCGGGACAGGGGGCCCCCGAACCCACATCAGCCCCAGCATTTT. Protein: CASSEGRDRGPPNPHQPQHF.